Following are 3 T cell receptor beta chains from one sample sequenced in a study of blood T cell repertoires in COVID-19. Generated by immunoSEQ multiplex PCR, the TCRdb table keeps only in-frame clones and is missing some. The data show under 200,000 clones, roughly 84% seen once. The sequenced material came from PBMCs or T cells enriched from blood (not recorded which). The receptor set was obtained from a man aged 60 to 69 who had recovered from COVID-19.

A word on this clone: The junction departs from the called germline gene at one end, perhaps through a read error. The rearrangement uses TRBV7-7 and TRBJ2-3, with TRBD1 identical over 8 bases. Per germline, CDR1 SSHAT and CDR2 FNYEAQ (reference sequence). The CDR3 extends over 16 amino acids. DNA for the CDR3: TGTGCTAGCAGCTTAGGAAGGACAGGGTACACAGATACGCAGTATTTT. Its translation is CASSLGRTGYTDTQYF.

The chain is built from TRBV27 and TRBJ2-5, with D perhaps matching TRBD1 (5 bases). V shed 4 bases and J shed 1 base, with 7 bases lying between them. The CDR3 is made up of 13 amino acids. The germline CDR1 and CDR2 sequences are MNHEY and SMNVEV (reference sequence). This CDR3 is CASSWGSQETQYF. CDR3 coding DNA: TGTGCCAGCAGTTGGGGCAGCCAAGAGACCCAGTACTTC.

The chain joins TRBV18 to TRBJ2-3, with TRBD1 as a possible D gene (6 bases). The CDR3 has 14 residues. Trimming removed 6 bases from V and 1 base from J, with 11 bases in between. Germline V lookup: CDR1 KGHSH, CDR2 LQKENI. CDR3 coding DNA: TGTGCCAGCTCGGGGGACACCCGCACAGATACGCAGTATTTT. This sequence encodes CASSGDTRTDTQYF.